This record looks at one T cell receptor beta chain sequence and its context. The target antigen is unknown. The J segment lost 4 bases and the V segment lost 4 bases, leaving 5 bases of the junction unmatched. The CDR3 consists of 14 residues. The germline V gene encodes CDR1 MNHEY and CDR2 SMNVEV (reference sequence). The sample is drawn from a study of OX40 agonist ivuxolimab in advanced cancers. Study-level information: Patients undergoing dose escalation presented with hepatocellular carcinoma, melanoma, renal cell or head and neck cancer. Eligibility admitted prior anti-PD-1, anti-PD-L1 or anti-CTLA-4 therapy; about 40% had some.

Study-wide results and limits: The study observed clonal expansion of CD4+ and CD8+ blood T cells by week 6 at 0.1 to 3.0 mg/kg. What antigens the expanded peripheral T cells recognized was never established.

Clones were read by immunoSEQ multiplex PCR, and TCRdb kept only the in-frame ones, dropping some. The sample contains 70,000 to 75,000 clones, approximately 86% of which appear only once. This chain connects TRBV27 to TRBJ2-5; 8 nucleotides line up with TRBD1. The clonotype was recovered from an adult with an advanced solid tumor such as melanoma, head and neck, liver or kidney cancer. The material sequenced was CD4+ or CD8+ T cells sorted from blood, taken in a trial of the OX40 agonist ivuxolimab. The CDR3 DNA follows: TGTGCCAGCAGTTCAGGGGGCGGTGGAGAGACCCAGTACTTC. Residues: CASSSGGGGETQYF.